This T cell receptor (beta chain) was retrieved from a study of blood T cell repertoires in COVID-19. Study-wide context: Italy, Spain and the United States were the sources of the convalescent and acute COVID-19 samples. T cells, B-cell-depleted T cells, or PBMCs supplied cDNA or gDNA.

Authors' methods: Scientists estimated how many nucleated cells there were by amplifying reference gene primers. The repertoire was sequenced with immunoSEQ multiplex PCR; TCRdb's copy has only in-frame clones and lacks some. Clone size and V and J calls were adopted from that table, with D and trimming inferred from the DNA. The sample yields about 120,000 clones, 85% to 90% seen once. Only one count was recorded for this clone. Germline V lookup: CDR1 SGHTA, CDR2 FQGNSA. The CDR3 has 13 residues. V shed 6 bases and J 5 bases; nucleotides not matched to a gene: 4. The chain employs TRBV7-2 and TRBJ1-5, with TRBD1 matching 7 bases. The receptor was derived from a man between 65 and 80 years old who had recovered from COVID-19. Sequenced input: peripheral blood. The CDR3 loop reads CASSIRGDQPQHF. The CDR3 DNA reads TGTGCCAGCAGTATCAGGGGGGATCAGCCCCAGCATTTT.